This paragraph reports one TCR beta chain. In the original processing: Reference gene primer amplification gave nucleated cell count estimates. Data came from immunoSEQ multiplex PCR; TCRdb stores just in-frame clones and leaves some out. That table supplies the V and J calls and clone size; D and trimming were determined from the DNA. The table shows 200,000 to 300,000 clones, with 90% occurring only once. Trimming pared 4 bases from V and 8 bases from J, leaving 21 bases between. CDR1 MNHNS and CDR2 SASEGT come from the germline V gene. The CDR3 is made up of 16 amino acids. The entry originates in a study of blood T cell repertoires in COVID-19. The wider study: COVID-19 samples from acute and convalescent phases originated in the United States, Italy and Spain. T cells, B-cell-depleted T cells, or PBMCs provided the cDNA or gDNA that served as material.

The TCR sequence derives from a middle-aged woman with acute or convalescent COVID-19. The material sequenced was peripheral blood. The rearrangement links TRBV6-1 to TRBJ2-4, with a possible D match to TRBD1 (7 bases). CDR3 sequence reads: CASSGQGGTSGHIQYF. The CDR3 coding sequence is TGTGCCAGCAGTGGACAGGGAGGTACCTCGGGTCACATTCAGTACTTC.